The present TCR beta chain was sequenced within a study of CD8+ T cells in alopecia areata. It was cDNA, reverse transcribed from extracted RNA, that served as the sequencing template. Sequencing was performed with immunoSEQ multiplex PCR; in TCRdb, only in-frame clones are kept and a portion is missing. The table includes 120,000 or so clones, about 46% detected once. The sample holds a few counts of this clone. Its matching antigen is unknown. Alopecia areata patients provided lesional scalp punch biopsies and peripheral blood, both collected for the study. PBMCs provided sorted CD4+ and CD8+ T cells. Study conclusions and caveats: Scalp sequencing captures resident alphabeta T cells of normal skin too. With patients, TCR sharing proved less clear than in mice, a difference possibly related to HLA.

The specimen was NKG2D-low CD8+ T cells sorted from blood. The sequence came from a human donor with alopecia areata.

This CDR3 is CASRLPGQNYEQYF. The CDR3 DNA reads as TGTGCCAGCAGACTTCCGGGACAGAATTACGAGCAGTACTTC. The chain links TRBV28 to TRBJ2-7; 7 bases align to TRBD1. The CDR3 runs 14 residues. Germline loops: CDR1 MDHEN, CDR2 SYDVKM. V shed 6 bases and J 4 bases; nucleotides not matched to a gene: 9.